This T cell receptor beta chain originates from a study of blood T cell repertoires in COVID-19. The germline V gene has CDR1 MDHEN and CDR2 SYDVKM. V was trimmed by 6 bases and J by 3 bases, leaving 9 bases between them. The CDR3 extends over 13 amino acids. The method was immunoSEQ multiplex PCR; TCRdb's version includes in-frame clones alone and lacks a portion of them. The data show just under 55,000 clones, over 80% seen once. The V call is TRBV28, the J call TRBJ1-3; a possible D gene is TRBD1 (5 bases). The sequence was collected from a woman in her fifties or sixties with acute or convalescent COVID-19. Material for sequencing was peripheral blood. CDR3 residues: CASRGGGGNTIYF. In nucleotides, the CDR3 is TGTGCCAGCAGGGGGGGTGGTGGAAACACCATATATTTT.